The clone carrying this T cell receptor (beta chain) was seen a few times. Sequencing used immunoSEQ multiplex PCR; TCRdb keeps in-frame clones, though not all of them. This table holds approximately 170,000 clones, around 82% found once. Germline V lookup: CDR1 SGHTA, CDR2 FQGNSA. The ends were cut back, 5 bases at V and 5 bases at J, with 15 bases in the middle. The CDR3 loop spans 14 amino acids. This entry is derived from a study of blood T cell repertoires in COVID-19. Overall study context: There were acute and convalescent COVID-19 samples, and they came from the United States, Italy and Spain.

This sequence was found in a man in his fifties or sixties who had recovered from COVID-19. The V call is TRBV7-2, the J call TRBJ1-1; no reliable D call. Sequencing was performed on peripheral blood. CDR3 residues: CASSEGGLRTEAFF. For the CDR3, the DNA is TGTGCCAGCAGCGAGGGCGGGCTGAGAACTGAAGCTTTCTTT.